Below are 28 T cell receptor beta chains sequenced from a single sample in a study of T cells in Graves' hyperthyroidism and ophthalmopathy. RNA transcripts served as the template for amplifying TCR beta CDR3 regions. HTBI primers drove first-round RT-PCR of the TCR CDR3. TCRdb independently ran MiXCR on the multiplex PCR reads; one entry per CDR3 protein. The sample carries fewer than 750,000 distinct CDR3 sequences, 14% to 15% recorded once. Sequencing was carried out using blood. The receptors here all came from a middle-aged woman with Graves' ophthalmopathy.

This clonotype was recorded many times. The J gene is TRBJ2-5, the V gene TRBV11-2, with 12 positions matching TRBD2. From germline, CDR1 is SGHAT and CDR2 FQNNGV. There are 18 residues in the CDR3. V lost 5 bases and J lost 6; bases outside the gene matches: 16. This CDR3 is CASSPTNGLAGGPQTQYF. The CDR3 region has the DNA TGTGCCAGCAGCCCGACAAACGGCCTAGCGGGAGGGCCTCAGACCCAGTACTTC.

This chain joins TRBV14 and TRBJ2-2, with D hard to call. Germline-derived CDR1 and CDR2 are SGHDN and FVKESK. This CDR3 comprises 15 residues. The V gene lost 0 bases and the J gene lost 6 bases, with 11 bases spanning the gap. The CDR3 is CASSQDVRRSGELFF. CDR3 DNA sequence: TGTGCCAGCAGCCAAGATGTCCGGAGATCCGGGGAGCTGTTTTTT.

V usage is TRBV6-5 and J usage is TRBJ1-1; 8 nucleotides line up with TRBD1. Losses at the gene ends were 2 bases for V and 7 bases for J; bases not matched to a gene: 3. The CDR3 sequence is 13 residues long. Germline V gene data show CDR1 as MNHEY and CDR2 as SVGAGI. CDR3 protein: CASSYGQGGEAFF. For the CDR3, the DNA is TGTGCCAGCAGTTACGGACAGGGAGGTGAAGCTTTCTTT.

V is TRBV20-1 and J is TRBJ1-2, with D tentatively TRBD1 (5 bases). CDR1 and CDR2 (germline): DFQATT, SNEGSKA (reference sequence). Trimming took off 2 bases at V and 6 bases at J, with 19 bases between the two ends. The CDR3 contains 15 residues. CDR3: CSARWVQGYAHGYTF. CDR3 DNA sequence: TGCAGTGCTAGATGGGTGCAGGGTTATGCGCATGGCTACACCTTC.

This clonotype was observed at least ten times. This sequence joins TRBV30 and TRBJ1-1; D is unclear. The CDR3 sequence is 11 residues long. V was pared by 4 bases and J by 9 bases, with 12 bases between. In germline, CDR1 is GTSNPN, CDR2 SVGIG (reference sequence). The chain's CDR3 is CAWKREGQAFF. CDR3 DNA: TGTGCCTGGAAGCGCGAAGGGCAAGCTTTCTTT.

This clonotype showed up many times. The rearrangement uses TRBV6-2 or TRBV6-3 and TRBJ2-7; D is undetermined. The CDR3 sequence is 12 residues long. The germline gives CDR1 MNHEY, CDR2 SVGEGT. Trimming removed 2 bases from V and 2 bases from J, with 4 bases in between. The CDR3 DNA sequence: TGTGCCAGCAGTTACCCCGCCTACGAGCAGTACTTC. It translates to CASSYPAYEQYF.

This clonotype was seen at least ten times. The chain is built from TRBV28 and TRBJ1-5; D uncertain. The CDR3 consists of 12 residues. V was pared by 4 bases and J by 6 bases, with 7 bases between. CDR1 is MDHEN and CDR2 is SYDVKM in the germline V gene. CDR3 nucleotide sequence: TGTGCCAGCAGTTCCGGGCCTCAGCCCCAGCATTTT. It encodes CASSSGPQPQHF. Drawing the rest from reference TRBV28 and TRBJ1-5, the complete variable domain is DVKVTQSSRYLVKRTGEKVFLECVQDMDHENMFWYRQDPGLGLRLIYFSYDVKMKEKGDIPEGYSVSREKKERFSLILESASTNQTSMYLCASSSGPQPQHFGDGTRLSIL.

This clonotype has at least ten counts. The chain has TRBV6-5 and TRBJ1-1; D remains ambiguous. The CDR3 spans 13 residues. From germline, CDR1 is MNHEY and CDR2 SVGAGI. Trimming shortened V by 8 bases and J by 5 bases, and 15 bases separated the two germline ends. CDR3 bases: TGTGCCAGCGAAATGAGTGGGTCAACTGAAGCTTTCTTT. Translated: CASEMSGSTEAFF.

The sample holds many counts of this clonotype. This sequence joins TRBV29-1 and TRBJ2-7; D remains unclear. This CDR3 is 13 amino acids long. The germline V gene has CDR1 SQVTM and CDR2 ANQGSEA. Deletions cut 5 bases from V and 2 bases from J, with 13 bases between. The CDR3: CSVSGKNTYEQYF. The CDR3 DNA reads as TGCAGCGTTAGTGGGAAAAACACCTACGAGCAGTACTTC.

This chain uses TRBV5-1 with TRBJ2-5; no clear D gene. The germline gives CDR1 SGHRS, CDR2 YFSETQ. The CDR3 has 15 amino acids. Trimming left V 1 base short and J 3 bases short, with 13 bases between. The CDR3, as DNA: TGCGCCAGCAGCTTGCAGATTTTCGGAGAAGAGACCCAGTACTTC. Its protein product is CASSLQIFGEETQYF.

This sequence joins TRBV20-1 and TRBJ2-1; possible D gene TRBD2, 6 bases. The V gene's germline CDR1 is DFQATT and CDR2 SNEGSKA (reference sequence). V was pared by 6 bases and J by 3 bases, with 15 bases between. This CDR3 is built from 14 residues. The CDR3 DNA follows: TGCAGTGCGATGTTCGGTAGCGGCTACAATGAGCAGTTCTTC. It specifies CSAMFGSGYNEQFF.

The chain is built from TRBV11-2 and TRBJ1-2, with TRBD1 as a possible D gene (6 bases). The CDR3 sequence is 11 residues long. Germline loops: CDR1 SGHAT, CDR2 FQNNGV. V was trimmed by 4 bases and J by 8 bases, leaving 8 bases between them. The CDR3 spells CASSWGGGYTF. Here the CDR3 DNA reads TGTGCCAGCAGCTGGGGGGGCGGCTACACCTTC.

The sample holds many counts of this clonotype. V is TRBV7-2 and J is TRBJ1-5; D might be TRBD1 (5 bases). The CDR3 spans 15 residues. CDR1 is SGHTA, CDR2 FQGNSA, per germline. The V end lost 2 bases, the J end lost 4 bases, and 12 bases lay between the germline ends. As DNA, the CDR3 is TGTGCCAGCAGCTTATGGCAGGGTCCAAATCAGCCCCAGCATTTT. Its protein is CASSLWQGPNQPQHF.

The CDR3 DNA follows: TGTGCCAGCAGCCGTGCCGGGACAGGGCTCCACGAGCAGTACTTC. This translates into CASSRAGTGLHEQYF. This chain connects TRBV12-3 or TRBV12-4 to TRBJ2-7; TRBD1 aligns across 9 bases. V was pared by 6 bases and J by 5 bases, with 11 bases of the junction left unmatched. The CDR3 runs to 15 residues.

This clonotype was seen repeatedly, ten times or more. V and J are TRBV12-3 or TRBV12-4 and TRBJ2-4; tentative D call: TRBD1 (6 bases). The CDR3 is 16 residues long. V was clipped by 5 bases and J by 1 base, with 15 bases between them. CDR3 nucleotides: TGTGCCAGCAGTAGCGGCGCAGGGGTGGCCAAAAACATTCAGTACTTC. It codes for CASSSGAGVAKNIQYF.

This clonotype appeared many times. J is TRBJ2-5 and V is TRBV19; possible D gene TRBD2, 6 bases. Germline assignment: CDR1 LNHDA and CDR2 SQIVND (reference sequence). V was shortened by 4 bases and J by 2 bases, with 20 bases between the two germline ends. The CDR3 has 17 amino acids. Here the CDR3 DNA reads TGTGCCAGTAGTAAACTCAGGGATACCAGCGGGCAAGAGACCCAGTACTTC. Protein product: CASSKLRDTSGQETQYF.

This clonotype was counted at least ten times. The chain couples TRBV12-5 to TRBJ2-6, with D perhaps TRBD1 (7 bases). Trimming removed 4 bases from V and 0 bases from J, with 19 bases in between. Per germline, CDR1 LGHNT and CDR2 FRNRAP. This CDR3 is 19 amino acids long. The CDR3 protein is CASGSDRDSRYSGANVLTF. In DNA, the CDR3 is TGTGCTAGTGGTTCTGACAGGGACTCTCGATACTCTGGGGCCAACGTCCTGACTTTC.

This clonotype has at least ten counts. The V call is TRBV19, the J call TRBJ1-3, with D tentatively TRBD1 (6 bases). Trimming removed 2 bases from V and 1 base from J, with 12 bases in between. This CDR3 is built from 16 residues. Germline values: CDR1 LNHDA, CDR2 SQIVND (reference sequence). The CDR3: CASSIRTAISGNTIYF. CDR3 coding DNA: TGTGCCAGTAGTATAAGGACAGCGATATCTGGAAACACCATATATTTT.

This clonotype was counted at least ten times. CDR3 nucleotide sequence: TGTGCCAGCAGGTCACAGGGGCCTTTTTCCTACGAGCAGTACTTC. The encoded protein is CASRSQGPFSYEQYF. The genes are TRBV6-1 and TRBJ2-7; TRBD1 agrees at 7 bases. CDR3 length: 15 amino acids. After removal of 6 bases from V and 1 base from J, the junction contained 9 bases not matched to a gene. Germline CDR1 MNHNS, CDR2 SASEGT.

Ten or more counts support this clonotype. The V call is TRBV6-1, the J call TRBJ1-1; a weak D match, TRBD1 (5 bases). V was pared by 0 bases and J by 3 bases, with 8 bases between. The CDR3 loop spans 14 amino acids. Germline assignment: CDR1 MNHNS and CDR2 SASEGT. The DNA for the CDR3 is TGTGCCAGCAGTGAAGCTCCGGGGGACACTGAAGCTTTCTTT. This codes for CASSEAPGDTEAFF.

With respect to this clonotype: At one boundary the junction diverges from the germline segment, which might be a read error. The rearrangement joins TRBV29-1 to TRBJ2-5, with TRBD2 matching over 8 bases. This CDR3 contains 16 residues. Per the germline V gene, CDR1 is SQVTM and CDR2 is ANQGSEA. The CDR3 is CSAEKGSSGGQETQYF. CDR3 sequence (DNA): TGCAGCGCTGAAAAGGGCTCCAGCGGGGGCCAAGAGACCCAGTACTTC.

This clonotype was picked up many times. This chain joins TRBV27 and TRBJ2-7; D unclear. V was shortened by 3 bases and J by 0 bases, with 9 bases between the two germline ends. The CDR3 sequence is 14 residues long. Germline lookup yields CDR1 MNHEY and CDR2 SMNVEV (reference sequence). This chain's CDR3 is CASSFSDNSYEQYF. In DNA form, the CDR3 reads TGTGCCAGCAGTTTTAGTGACAACTCCTACGAGCAGTACTTC.

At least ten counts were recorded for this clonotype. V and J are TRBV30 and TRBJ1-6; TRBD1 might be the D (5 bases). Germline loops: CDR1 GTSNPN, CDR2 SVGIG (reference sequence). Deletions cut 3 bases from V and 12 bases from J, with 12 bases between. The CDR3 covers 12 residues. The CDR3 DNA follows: TGTGCCTGGAGCGGAGACAGTGAACCCCTCCACTTT. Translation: CAWSGDSEPLHF.

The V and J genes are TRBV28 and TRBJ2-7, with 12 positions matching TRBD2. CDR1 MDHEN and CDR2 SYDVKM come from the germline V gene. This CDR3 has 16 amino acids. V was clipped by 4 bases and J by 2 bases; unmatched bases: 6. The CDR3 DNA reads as TGTGCCAGCAGTTGGGGACTAGCGGGTTCGGCCTACGAGCAGTACTTC. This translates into CASSWGLAGSAYEQYF.

CDR3 DNA: TGTGCCAGCAGTGGACCGGGACAGGGGGAGACCCAGTACTTC. It encodes CASSGPGQGETQYF. The chain employs TRBV6-2 or TRBV6-3 and TRBJ2-5, with 10 bases that match TRBD1. V was clipped by 5 bases and J by 5 bases; unmatched bases: 5. This CDR3 comprises 14 residues. Germline CDR1 is MNHEY and CDR2 is SVGEGT.

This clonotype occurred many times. The CDR3 nucleotides read TGTGCCAGCAGCCAAGAATTCAGGGAGGTAGCTTTCTTT. Its translation: CASSQEFREVAFF. This chain connects TRBV14 to TRBJ1-1; possibly TRBD1 for D (5 bases). With 0 bases removed from V and 10 bases from J, the gap between germline ends came to 12 bases. CDR1 is SGHDN, CDR2 FVKESK, per germline. This CDR3 has 13 residues.

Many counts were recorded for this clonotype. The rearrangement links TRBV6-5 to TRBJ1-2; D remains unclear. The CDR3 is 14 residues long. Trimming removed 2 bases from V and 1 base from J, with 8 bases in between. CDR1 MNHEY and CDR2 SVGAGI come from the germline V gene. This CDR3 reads CASSYQVDNYGYTF. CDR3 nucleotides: TGTGCCAGCAGTTACCAGGTGGATAACTATGGCTACACCTTC.

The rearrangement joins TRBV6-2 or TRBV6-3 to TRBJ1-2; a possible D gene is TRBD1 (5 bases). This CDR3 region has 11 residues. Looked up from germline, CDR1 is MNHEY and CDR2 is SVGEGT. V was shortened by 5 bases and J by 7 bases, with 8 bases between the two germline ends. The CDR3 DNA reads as TGTGCCAGCAGTACCGGGGCTGGCTACACCTTC. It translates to CASSTGAGYTF.